This is a list of T cell receptor beta chains from one sample in a study of T cell responses to AZD1222 COVID-19 vaccine. The data were produced by immunoSEQ multiplex PCR, yet TCRdb's version contains in-frame clones alone and is incomplete. The sample shows about 48,000 clones, approximately 86% of them seen only once. The sample here was peripheral blood, taken 28 days after the second AZD1222 dose. Receptors were obtained from an adult who received the AZD1222 COVID-19 vaccine. Each CDR3 is given without its conserved first and last residue. The D gene is left open where the match is weak.

v_call	d_call	j_call	cdr3_aa
TRBV19	NA	TRBJ1-6	ASKEQLNSPLH
TRBV27	NA	TRBJ2-3	ASFPGIGVQPYTDTQY
TRBV3-1/TRBV3-2	TRBD2	TRBJ2-3	ASSPGASGESTDTQY
TRBV6-1	TRBD2	TRBJ2-7	ASRWGLESDEQY
TRBV7-8	NA	TRBJ2-7	ASSLAAGQISYEQY
TRBV12-2	NA	TRBJ2-4	ASRLARASGEGNIQY
TRBV29-1	NA	TRBJ1-1	SVGENTEAF
TRBV21-1	NA	TRBJ1-4	ASSKVQGLTTNEKLF
TRBV2	NA	TRBJ2-2	ASSEGGAPTGELF
TRBV2	TRBD2	TRBJ2-7	ASSEEREYEQY
TRBV19	TRBD2	TRBJ2-1	ASSILAGVNEQF
TRBV19	TRBD1	TRBJ1-4	ASSLSTGATNEKLF
TRBV29-1	TRBD1	TRBJ1-1	SANRGTTEAF
TRBV30	NA	TRBJ2-7	AHRPDGYEQY
TRBV20-1	NA	TRBJ2-2	SASWGTGELF